A selection of T cell receptor beta chains follows, all from one sample in a study of CDR3 diversity in severe acne. TCRdb processed the PCR reads anew with MiXCR; each CDR3 protein has one entry. There are approximately 97,000 distinct CDR3 sequences in the sample; roughly 51% occur only once, and roughly 12% lies in the top ten. Sequenced sample: blood. All receptors come from a male donor with acne. Each CDR3 is given with its conserved first and last residue. Each record gives: clone size, V gene, D gene, J gene, CDR3 DNA, CDR3 protein. D genes are given only for firm matches. Not every row has a clone size; where given, it reads once, few, many or a size class.

>.|TRBV3-1|.|TRBJ1-1
TGTGCCAGCAGCCAAGATATCCGGGTTGAAGCTTTCTTT
CASSQDIRVEAFF
>.|TRBV29-1|.|TRBJ2-7
TGCAGCGTTCAAAGCGGTACCTACGAGCAGTACTTC
CSVQSGTYEQYF
>.|TRBV20-1|TRBD1|TRBJ2-7
TGCAGTGCTAGTCGGGCCGGGACAGGGGACGACGGGCAGTACTTC
CSASRAGTGDDGQYF
>.|TRBV7-9|.|TRBJ2-2
TGTGCCAGCATCAAGGTAGTGAACGGGGAGCTGTTTTTT
CASIKVVNGELFF
>.|TRBV2|.|TRBJ2-7
TGTGCCAGCAGTCGGGGTAGCGTCCACGAGCAGTACTTC
CASSRGSVHEQYF
>many|TRBV29-1|TRBD2|TRBJ2-3
TGCAGCGTTCCAGGGACTAGCGGGTTCACAGATACGCAGTATTTT
CSVPGTSGFTDTQYF
>.|TRBV7-2|TRBD1|TRBJ2-7
TGTGCCAGCAGGGCAGACGGGACAGCTTCCTACGAGCAGTACTTC
CASRADGTASYEQYF
>few|TRBV7-9|TRBD2|TRBJ2-5
TGTGCCAGCAGCCCGAGCTGGTCGGGGGGAGAGACCCAGTACTTC
CASSPSWSGGETQYF
>many|TRBV15|.|TRBJ1-5
TGTGCCACGCAACGGGGCAGCAATCAGCCCCAGCATTTT
CATQRGSNQPQHF
>few|TRBV5-4|.|TRBJ1-4
TGTGCCAGCAGCGTGGTCCCCGGGGAAAAACTGTTTTTT
CASSVVPGEKLFF
>.|TRBV20-1|.|TRBJ2-7
TGCAGCCTAGGGACGGAAACGGGGCGGAAGCGCGTCAACGAGCAGTACTTC
CSLGTETGRKRVNEQYF
>.|TRBV9|.|TRBJ1-1
TGTGCCAGCAGCGTAGAGGTCGCGAGGGCTGCGACTGAAGCTTTCTTT
CASSVEVARAATEAFF
>many|TRBV20-1|.|TRBJ2-1
TGCAGTGCTAGAGACAGGGACTACCTGAGGGGGTTTGATGAGCAGTTCTTC
CSARDRDYLRGFDEQFF
>.|TRBV7-8|TRBD1|TRBJ1-2
TGTGCCAGCAGCTTAGGAGGGGGGACAGGGAGCTATGGCTACACCTTC
CASSLGGGTGSYGYTF
>.|TRBV2|TRBD1|TRBJ2-3
TGTGCCAGCAGTGGGACAGGGGAGGCAGATACGCAGTATTTT
CASSGTGEADTQYF
>.|TRBV24-1|.|TRBJ1-5
TGTGCCGGACCAGCAATCCGGTCGGGACATAATCAGCCCCAGCATTTT
CAGPAIRSGHNQPQHF
>.|TRBV19|.|TRBJ2-6
TGTGCCAGTAGTACCGACCGGACTGGGGCCAACGTCCTGACTTTC
CASSTDRTGANVLTF
>.|TRBV7-3|.|TRBJ2-7
TGTGCCAGCAGCTTAACAGGGGACGAGCAGTACTTC
CASSLTGDEQYF
>many|TRBV4-1|.|TRBJ2-5
TGCGCCAGCAGCCAGGGACATAGGGAGACCCAGTACTTC
CASSQGHRETQYF
>medium-sized|TRBV29-1|.|TRBJ2-3
TGCAGCCCTTGGGGAACCTTGGGTACGCAGTATTTT
CSPWGTLGTQYF
>.|TRBV15|.|TRBJ1-2
TGTGCCACCAAAGCTAACTATGGCTACACCTTC
CATKANYGYTF
>.|TRBV29-1|TRBD1|TRBJ2-2
TGCAGCGTTGAGAGTCAGGGGGCCGGCGGGGAGCTGTTTTTT
CSVESQGAGGELFF
>few|TRBV15|.|TRBJ1-6
TGTGCCACCAGCAGAGATTGGGGTTCACCCCTCCACTTT
CATSRDWGSPLHF
>many|TRBV20-1|TRBD2|TRBJ2-1
TGCAGTGCTAGCAGGCGGGAGGGCTTCTACAATGAGCAGTTCTTC
CSASRREGFYNEQFF
>.|TRBV19|.|TRBJ2-1
TGTGCCAGTAGTATCACCGGGAGCAGCGATGAGCAGTTCTTC
CASSITGSSDEQFF
>.|TRBV5-5|.|TRBJ1-2
TGTGCCAGCAGCGCGCCTTATCGGGGGGGAGCCTACACCTTC
CASSAPYRGGAYTF
>.|TRBV7-2|TRBD2|TRBJ2-7
TGTGCCAGCAGCTTAGAGGGGGTTTGGCCGGGACTAGCGGGAGAACGGTACTTC
CASSLEGVWPGLAGERYF
>.|TRBV20-1|TRBD2|TRBJ2-1
TGCAGTGCTAGGGCTATTACTAGCGGGAGTATATTACCCTACAATGAGCAGTTCTTC
CSARAITSGSILPYNEQFF